This T cell receptor beta chain was recovered during a study of tumor-infiltrating lymphocytes in oesophageal squamous cell carcinoma. MiXCR was run by TCRdb on the PCR reads, yielding one entry per CDR3 protein. The table lists 15,000 to 19,000 distinct CDR3 sequences, roughly half of them singletons. This clonotype has a handful of counts. Germline lookup yields CDR1 SEHNR and CDR2 FQNEAQ (reference sequence). The CDR3 is 15 residues long. The chain recombines TRBV7-9 with TRBJ2-7, with 7 bases lining up with TRBD2. The J call may be in error: the DNA end matches TRBJ2-1 better. The sequence was collected from a female donor with esophageal squamous cell carcinoma. Sequencing used esophageal tumor tissue. CDR3 coding DNA: TGTGCCAGCAGCTCGTCTAGACTGGGGGGGAATGAGCAGTTCTTC. This sequence encodes CASSSSRLGGNEQFF.